This T cell receptor (beta chain) was recovered during a study of cytomegalovirus exposure and HLA in healthy donors. The study, taken as a whole, reports: Among the sequence variants, a highly shared cluster was likely an artifact of sequencing. Cytomegalovirus association was assigned to over 150 TCR beta chains.

Researchers ran the PCR with 60 Vbeta and 13 Jbeta primers. TCRdb's copy holds only in-frame clones and misses some; the assay was immunoSEQ multiplex PCR. The table shows 100,000 to 150,000 clones, with about 74% occurring only once. CDR3 length: 17 residues. Unmatched junction bases numbered 11, after V lost 1 base and J lost 7 bases. CDR1 is SGDLS and CDR2 is YYNGEE in the germline V gene. About this clone: Its antigen is still unknown.

Input material: PBMCs. This sequence was found in a man aged 30-40 years in good health and CMV-seronegative. V usage is TRBV9 and J usage is TRBJ2-2; 9 bases line up with TRBD2. The CDR3 nucleotides are TGTGCCAGCAGCGTATCTCCGGCGGGGGGGCCAGACGGGGAGCTGTTTTTT. As protein: CASSVSPAGGPDGELFF.